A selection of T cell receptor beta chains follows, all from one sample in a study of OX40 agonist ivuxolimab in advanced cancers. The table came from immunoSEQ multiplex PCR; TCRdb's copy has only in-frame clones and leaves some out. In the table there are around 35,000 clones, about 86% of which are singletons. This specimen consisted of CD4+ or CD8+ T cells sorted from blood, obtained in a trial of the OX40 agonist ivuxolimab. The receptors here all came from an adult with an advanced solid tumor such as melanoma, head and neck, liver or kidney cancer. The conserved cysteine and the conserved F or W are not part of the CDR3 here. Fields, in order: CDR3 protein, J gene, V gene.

cdr3_aa: ASRSPGQSHTEAF
j_call: TRBJ1-1
v_call: TRBV2

cdr3_aa: ASSLGTVSHSPLH
j_call: TRBJ1-6
v_call: TRBV5-6

cdr3_aa: ASSLGPYQVTDTQY
j_call: TRBJ2-3
v_call: TRBV5-6

cdr3_aa: ASSQETGPGNTEAF
j_call: TRBJ1-1
v_call: TRBV4-1

cdr3_aa: ASERRNTEAF
j_call: TRBJ1-1
v_call: TRBV11-2

cdr3_aa: ASSLDISGNTIY
j_call: TRBJ1-3
v_call: TRBV7-3

cdr3_aa: ASSPQGRDYGYT
j_call: TRBJ1-2
v_call: TRBV6-6

cdr3_aa: ASSLGTSGGTTPYEQY
j_call: TRBJ2-7
v_call: TRBV4-2

cdr3_aa: SGRSASTYNEQF
j_call: TRBJ2-1
v_call: TRBV29-1

cdr3_aa: ASTGEGGSGSPLH
j_call: TRBJ1-6
v_call: TRBV2

cdr3_aa: ASSLAMSSGANVLT
j_call: TRBJ2-6
v_call: TRBV5-8

cdr3_aa: ASSLFSGLRSRNEQF
j_call: TRBJ2-1
v_call: TRBV7-2

cdr3_aa: ASRRADTQY
j_call: TRBJ2-3
v_call: TRBV4-3

cdr3_aa: ATITPTDTQY
j_call: TRBJ2-3
v_call: TRBV7-8

cdr3_aa: ASSQDFTAGGKETQY
j_call: TRBJ2-5
v_call: TRBV4-2

cdr3_aa: ASRFTPGATNEKLF
j_call: TRBJ1-4
v_call: TRBV19

cdr3_aa: ASRPQGAEKLF
j_call: TRBJ1-4
v_call: TRBV6-5

cdr3_aa: ASSSGTGTGSSYEQY
j_call: TRBJ2-7
v_call: TRBV18

cdr3_aa: ASSMAGTSGRTSTDTQY
j_call: TRBJ2-3
v_call: TRBV5-1

cdr3_aa: ASSESTGGTEAF
j_call: TRBJ1-1
v_call: TRBV10-1

cdr3_aa: ATFLATDTQY
j_call: TRBJ2-3
v_call: TRBV2

cdr3_aa: SATGTYEQY
j_call: TRBJ2-7
v_call: TRBV29-1

cdr3_aa: ASSYEGLAKNIQY
j_call: TRBJ2-4
v_call: TRBV19

cdr3_aa: ASRSSGGLTGELF
j_call: TRBJ2-2
v_call: TRBV5-1

cdr3_aa: ASSLQVGSPLH
j_call: TRBJ1-6
v_call: TRBV11-1

cdr3_aa: ASSPGQGKNSPLH
j_call: TRBJ1-6
v_call: TRBV9

cdr3_aa: ASSSLLAGVTDTQY
j_call: TRBJ2-3
v_call: TRBV7-2

cdr3_aa: ATSSGHGYNSPLH
j_call: TRBJ1-6
v_call: TRBV15

cdr3_aa: ATGASGGAGTDTQY
j_call: TRBJ2-3
v_call: TRBV15

cdr3_aa: ASSQDRFNYGYT
j_call: TRBJ1-2
v_call: TRBV4-3

cdr3_aa: ASTPTGQGSNQPQH
j_call: TRBJ1-5
v_call: TRBV6-6